This T cell receptor (beta chain) was identified in a study of blood T cells in healthy people across ages. The CDR3 has 15 amino acids. V was pared by 3 bases and J by 3 bases, with 9 bases between. Germline CDR1 LNHNV, CDR2 YYDKDF (reference sequence). This clonotype turned up a few times. The use of a sample-barcoded 5' primer and a J-beta primer mix characterized a second PCR of roughly 6 to 11 cycles. Each CDR3 protein gets one entry after TCRdb re-called the 5' RACE reads with MiXCR. The sample has more than 650,000 distinct CDR3 sequences; 22% are singletons. The specimen was blood. This receptor was identified in a man between 65 and 80 years old in good health. The V gene is TRBV15, the J gene TRBJ2-6; a weak D match, TRBD1 (5 bases). DNA for the CDR3: TGTGCCACCAGCAGGGTTCAGGGTGGGGCCAACGTCCTGACTTTC. Translation gives CATSRVQGGANVLTF. The entire variable domain, with the rest obtained from reference TRBV15 and TRBJ2-6, is as follows: DAMVIQNPRYQVTQFGKPVTLSCSQTLNHNVMYWYQQKSSQAPKLLFHYYDKDFNNEADTPDNFQSRRPNTSFCFLDIRSPGLGDTAMYLCATSRVQGGANVLTFGAGSRLTVL.